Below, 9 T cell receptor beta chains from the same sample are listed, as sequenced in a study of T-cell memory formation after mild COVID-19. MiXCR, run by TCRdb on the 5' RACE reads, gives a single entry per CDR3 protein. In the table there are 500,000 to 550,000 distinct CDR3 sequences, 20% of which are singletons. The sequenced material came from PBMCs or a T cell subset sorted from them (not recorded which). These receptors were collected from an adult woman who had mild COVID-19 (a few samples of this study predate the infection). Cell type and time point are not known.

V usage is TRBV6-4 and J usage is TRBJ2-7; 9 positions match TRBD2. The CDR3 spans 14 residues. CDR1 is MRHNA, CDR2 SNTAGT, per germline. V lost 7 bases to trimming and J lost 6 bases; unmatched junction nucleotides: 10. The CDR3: CASTLTTTSGEQYF. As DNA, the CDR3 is TGTGCCAGCACCCTGACGACGACTAGCGGCGAGCAGTACTTC.

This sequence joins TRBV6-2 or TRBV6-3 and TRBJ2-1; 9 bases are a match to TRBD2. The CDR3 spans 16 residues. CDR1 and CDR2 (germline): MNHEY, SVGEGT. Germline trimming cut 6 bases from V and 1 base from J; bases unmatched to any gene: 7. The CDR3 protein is CASSRLAGRSYNEQFF. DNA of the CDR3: TGTGCCAGCAGCCGCCTAGCGGGACGATCCTACAATGAGCAGTTCTTC.

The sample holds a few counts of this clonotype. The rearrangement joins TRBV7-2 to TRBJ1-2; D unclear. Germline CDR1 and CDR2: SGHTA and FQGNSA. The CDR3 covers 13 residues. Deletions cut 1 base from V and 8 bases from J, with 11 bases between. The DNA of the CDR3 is TGTGCCAGCAGCTTAGAAGCGGATCGAGGCTACACCTTC. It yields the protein CASSLEADRGYTF.

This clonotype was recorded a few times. The CDR3 loop is CASSPERLNTEAFF. CDR3 bases: TGTGCCAGCAGCCCAGAGAGATTGAACACTGAAGCTTTCTTT. The chain employs TRBV6-2 or TRBV6-3 and TRBJ1-1, with D hard to call. This CDR3 spans 14 amino acids. Trimming shortened V by 6 bases and J by 0 bases, and 11 bases separated the two germline ends. Per germline, CDR1 MNHEY and CDR2 SVGEGT.

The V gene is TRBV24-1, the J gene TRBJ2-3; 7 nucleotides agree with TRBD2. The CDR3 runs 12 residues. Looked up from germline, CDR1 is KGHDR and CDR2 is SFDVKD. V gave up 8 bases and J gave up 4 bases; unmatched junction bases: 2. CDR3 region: CATTGRADTQYF. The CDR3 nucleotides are TGTGCCACCACAGGGAGGGCAGATACGCAGTATTTT.

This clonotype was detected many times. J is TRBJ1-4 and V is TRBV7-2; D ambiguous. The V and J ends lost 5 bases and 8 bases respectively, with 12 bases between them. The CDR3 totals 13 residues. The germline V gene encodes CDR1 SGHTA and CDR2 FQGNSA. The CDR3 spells CASSPTSTEKLFF. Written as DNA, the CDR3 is TGTGCCAGCAGCCCTACCTCCACGGAAAAACTGTTTTTT.

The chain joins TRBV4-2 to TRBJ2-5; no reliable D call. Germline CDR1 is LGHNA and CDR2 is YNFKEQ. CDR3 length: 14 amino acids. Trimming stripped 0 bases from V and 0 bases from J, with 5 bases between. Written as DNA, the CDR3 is TGTGCCAGCAGCCAAGACGACAACCAAGAGACCCAGTACTTC. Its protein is CASSQDDNQETQYF.

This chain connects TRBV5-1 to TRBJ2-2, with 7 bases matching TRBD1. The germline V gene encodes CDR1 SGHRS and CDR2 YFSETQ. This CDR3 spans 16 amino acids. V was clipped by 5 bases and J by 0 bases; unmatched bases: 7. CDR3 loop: CASRGTTGSNTGELFF. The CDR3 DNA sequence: TGCGCCAGCAGGGGAACGACAGGGTCGAACACCGGGGAGCTGTTTTTT.

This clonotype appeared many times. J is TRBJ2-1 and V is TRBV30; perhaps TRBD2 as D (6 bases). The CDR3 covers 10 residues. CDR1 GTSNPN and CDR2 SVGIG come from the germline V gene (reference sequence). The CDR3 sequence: CAAGSDEQFF. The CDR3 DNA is TGTGCGGCGGGAAGTGATGAGCAGTTCTTC.